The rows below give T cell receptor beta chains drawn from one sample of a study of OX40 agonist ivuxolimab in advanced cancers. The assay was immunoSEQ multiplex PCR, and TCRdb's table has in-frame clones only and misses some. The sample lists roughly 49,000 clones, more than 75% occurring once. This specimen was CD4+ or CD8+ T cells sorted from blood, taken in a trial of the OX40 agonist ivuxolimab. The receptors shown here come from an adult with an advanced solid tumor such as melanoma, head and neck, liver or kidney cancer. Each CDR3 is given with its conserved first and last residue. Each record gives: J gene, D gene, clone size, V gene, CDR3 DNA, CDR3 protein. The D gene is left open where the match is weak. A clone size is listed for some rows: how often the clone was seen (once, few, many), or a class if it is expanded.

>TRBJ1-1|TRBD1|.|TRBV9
TGTGCCAGCAGCGACGGGACAGGTCAGGGGACTGAAGCTTTCTTT
CASSDGTGQGTEAFF
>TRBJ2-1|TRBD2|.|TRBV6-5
TGTGCCAGCACCACCGGGGGGGTTTACAATGAGCAGTTCTTC
CASTTGGVYNEQFF
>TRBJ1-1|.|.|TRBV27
TGTGCCAGCAGGTATGGACTGGGGAACACTGAAGCTTTCTTT
CASRYGLGNTEAFF
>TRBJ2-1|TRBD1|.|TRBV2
TGTGCCAGCGACGCAGGGGGTAGGAATGAGCAGTTCTTC
CASDAGGRNEQFF
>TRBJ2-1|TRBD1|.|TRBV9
TGTGCCAGCAGCCCCCCGTGGGGACAGGGGGCTTACAATGAGCAGTTCTTC
CASSPPWGQGAYNEQFF
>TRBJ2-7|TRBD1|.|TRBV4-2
TGTGCCAGCAGCCAAGCGTTCGCGACAGGGTATCCGATTCTCTACGAGCAGTACTTC
CASSQAFATGYPILYEQYF
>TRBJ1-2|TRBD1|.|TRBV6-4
TGTGCCAGCAGCTCCGGAGACAGGGCCAACTATGGCTACACCTTC
CASSSGDRANYGYTF
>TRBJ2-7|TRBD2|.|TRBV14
TGTGCCAGCAGCCGAGGACTAGCGGGCGCCTACGAGCAGTACTTC
CASSRGLAGAYEQYF
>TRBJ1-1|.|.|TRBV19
TGTGCCAGTATCGCAGTCCGGGTCGGCACTGAAGCTTTCTTT
CASIAVRVGTEAFF
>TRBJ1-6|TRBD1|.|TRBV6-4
TGTGCCAGCAGTCGGGACAGGGTAAATTCACCCCTCCACTTT
CASSRDRVNSPLHF
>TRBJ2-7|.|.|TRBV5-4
TGTGCCAGCAGCTTGCTAGACGAGCAGTACTTC
CASSLLDEQYF
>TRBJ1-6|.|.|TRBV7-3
TGTGCCAGCAGCTTAACAGGGGCCGGGGATTCACCCCTCCACTTT
CASSLTGAGDSPLHF
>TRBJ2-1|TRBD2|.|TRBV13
TGTGCCAGCAGTGGGACTAGCGGGGGGGGCAGCTCCTACAATGAGCAGTTCTTC
CASSGTSGGGSSYNEQFF
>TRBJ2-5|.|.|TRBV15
TGTGCCACCAGCGGCCCAGACGAAGAGACCCAGTACTTC
CATSGPDEETQYF
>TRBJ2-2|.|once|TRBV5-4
TGTGCCAGCAGCTTCCCGACTTGGCGGGGAGACACCGGGGAGCTGTTTTTT
CASSFPTWRGDTGELFF
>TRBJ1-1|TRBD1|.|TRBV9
TGTGCCAGCAGCGTAGGTGACAGGGGGGGCACTGAAGCTTTCTTT
CASSVGDRGGTEAFF
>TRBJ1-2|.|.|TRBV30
TGTGCCTGGAGTGGGAAGATTGGCTACACCTTC
CAWSGKIGYTF
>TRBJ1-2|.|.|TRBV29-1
TGCAGCGTTGAACACGACTATGGCTACACCTTC
CSVEHDYGYTF
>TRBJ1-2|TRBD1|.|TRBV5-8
TGTGCCAGCAGCTTGGTGGTAGGGGGCGCTGGGGGCTACACCTTC
CASSLVVGGAGGYTF
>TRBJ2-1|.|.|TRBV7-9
TGTGCCAGCAGCCCAGGGCGAATAAATGAGCAGTTCTTC
CASSPGRINEQFF
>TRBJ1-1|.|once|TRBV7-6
TGTGCCAGCAGCTTGGCAGGGACGGGGACTTTAGTAACTGAAGCTTTCTTT
CASSLAGTGTLVTEAFF
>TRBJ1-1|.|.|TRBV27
TGTGCCAGCAGTTTTGGGGGGGGTCGCGAAGCTTTCTTT
CASSFGGGREAFF
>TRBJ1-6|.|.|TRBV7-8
TGTGCCAGCAGCTTACCGGGGCCTCCTGGGAATTCACCCCTCCACTTT
CASSLPGPPGNSPLHF
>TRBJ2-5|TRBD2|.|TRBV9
TGTGCCAGCAGCGTAGAATCGGGAGCGGGGTTTCAGACCCAGTACTTC
CASSVESGAGFQTQYF
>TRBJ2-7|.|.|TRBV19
TGTGCCAGTAGTCTAGGCCATCAGGCCTACGAGCAGTACTTC
CASSLGHQAYEQYF
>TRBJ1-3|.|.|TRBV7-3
TGTGCCAGCAGCTTCCAGCTGCCGGGAGTGGACACCATATATTTT
CASSFQLPGVDTIYF
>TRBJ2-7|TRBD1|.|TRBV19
TGTGCCAGTAGTATGGCCTCGACAGGGCGCGAGCAGTACTTC
CASSMASTGREQYF
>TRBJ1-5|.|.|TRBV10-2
TGCGCCAGCAGTGAGTGGGACGGGAAGGATCAGCCCCAGCATTTT
CASSEWDGKDQPQHF
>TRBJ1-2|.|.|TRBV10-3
TGTGCCATCAGTGAGGGGGATAACTATGGCTACACCTTC
CAISEGDNYGYTF
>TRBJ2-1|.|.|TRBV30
TGTGCCTGGAGTGGAGGCGGGCCCTACAATGAGCAGTTCTTC
CAWSGGGPYNEQFF
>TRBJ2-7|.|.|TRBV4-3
TGCGCCAGCAGCCAAGGGGTAGTCCCCGAGCAGTACTTC
CASSQGVVPEQYF
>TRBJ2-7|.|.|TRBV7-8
TGTGCCAGCAGCTTAGTGGAGGGGGGATACTACGAGCAGTACTTC
CASSLVEGGYYEQYF
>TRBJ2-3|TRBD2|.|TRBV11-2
TGTGCCAGCAGCTTAGGAGAGCGGGAGTTTAGCACAGATACGCAGTATTTT
CASSLGEREFSTDTQYF
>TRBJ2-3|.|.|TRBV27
TGTGCCAGCAGTTTATCGTTGACAGCTAGCACAGATACGCAGTATTTT
CASSLSLTASTDTQYF
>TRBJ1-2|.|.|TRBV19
TGTGCCAGTAGTTTGGGGGAAGCCGATGGCTACACCTTC
CASSLGEADGYTF
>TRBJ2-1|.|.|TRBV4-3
TGCGCCAGCAGCCAAGAGCGGGGAGGACCCTACAATGAGCAGTTCTTC
CASSQERGGPYNEQFF
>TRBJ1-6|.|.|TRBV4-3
TGCGCCAGCAGCCAGGAGGAGGTGGATTCACCCCTCCACTTT
CASSQEEVDSPLHF
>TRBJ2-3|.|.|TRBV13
TGTGCCAGCAGCTCCCCATCTATACTTGCAGATACGCAGTATTTT
CASSSPSILADTQYF
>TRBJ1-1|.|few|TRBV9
TGTGCCAGCAGCGTTCCTGACGGGGGAACTGAAGCTTTCTTT
CASSVPDGGTEAFF
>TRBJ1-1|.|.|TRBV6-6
TGTGCCAGCAGCGCTGGGGGGCGCACTGAAGCTTTCTTT
CASSAGGRTEAFF
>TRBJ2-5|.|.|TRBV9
TGTGCCAGCAGCCCACGGGGGTCCCGCCGGACCCAGTACTTC
CASSPRGSRRTQYF
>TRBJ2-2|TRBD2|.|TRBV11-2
TGTGCCAGCAGCGCAGCCGGGACTAGCGGGGGAGATCCCACCGGGGAGCTGTTTTTT
CASSAAGTSGGDPTGELFF
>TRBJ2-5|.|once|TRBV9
TGTGCCAGCAGCGTCGAGGGAGGGGGACTTCAAGAGACCCAGTACTTC
CASSVEGGGLQETQYF
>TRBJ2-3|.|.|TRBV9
TGTGCCAGCAGCGTAGGATTATCCCCCACGCAGTATTTT
CASSVGLSPTQYF
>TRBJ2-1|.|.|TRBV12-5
TGTGCTAGTGCCTCTGTCCCATATGAGCAGTTCTTC
CASASVPYEQFF
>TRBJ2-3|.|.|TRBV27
TGTGCCAGCAGTTTATCGTCAGGGGCAGGGATTCACGCAGATACGCAGTATTTT
CASSLSSGAGIHADTQYF
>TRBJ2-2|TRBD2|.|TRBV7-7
TGTGCTAGCAGCTCCTCCAGGGCTAGCGGGAGCTCCGGGGAGCTGTTTTTT
CASSSSRASGSSGELFF
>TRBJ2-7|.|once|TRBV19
TGTGCCAGTAGTATTGGGCGGCAGGGAGACTACGAGCAGTACTTC
CASSIGRQGDYEQYF
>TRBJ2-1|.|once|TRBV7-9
TGTGCCAGCAGCTTAGGGGGGGAAAATGAGCAGTTCTTC
CASSLGGENEQFF
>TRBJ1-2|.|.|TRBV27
TGTGCCAGCAGTCCCCGCGAGACAGGAGCCTATGGCTACACCTTC
CASSPRETGAYGYTF
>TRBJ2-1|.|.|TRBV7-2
TGTGCCAGCAGCTTTGGGGCAATAACAGGTCTGGCGCTTGATGAGCAGTTCTTC
CASSFGAITGLALDEQFF
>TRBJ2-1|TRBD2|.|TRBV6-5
TGTGCCGGGAGCGGGGGGGCGTACAATGAGCAGTTCTTC
CAGSGGAYNEQFF
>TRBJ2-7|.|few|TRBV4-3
TGCGCCAGCAGCCTCGAACTCCCCTACGAGCAGTACTTC
CASSLELPYEQYF
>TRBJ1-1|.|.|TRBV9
TGTGCCAGCAGCGTAAGTGGGTCCATGAACACTGAAGCTTTCTTT
CASSVSGSMNTEAFF
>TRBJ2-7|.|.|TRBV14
TGTGCCAGCAGCCAAGAATGGACGGGCGGGCGATTGGGAGAGCAGTACTTC
CASSQEWTGGRLGEQYF
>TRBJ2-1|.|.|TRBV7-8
TGTGCCAGCACCCCCTGGGAGGGGGGCAATGAGCAGTTCTTC
CASTPWEGGNEQFF
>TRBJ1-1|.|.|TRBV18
TGTGCCAGCTCACCACCCCACCTCACTGAAGCTTTCTTT
CASSPPHLTEAFF
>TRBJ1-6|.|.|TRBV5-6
TGTGCCAGCAGTTCCCCGGGACCTCTAATCGGTTCACCCCTCCACTTT
CASSSPGPLIGSPLHF
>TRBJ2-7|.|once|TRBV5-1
TGCGCCAGCAGCCCCCAGGGATACGAGCAGTACTTC
CASSPQGYEQYF